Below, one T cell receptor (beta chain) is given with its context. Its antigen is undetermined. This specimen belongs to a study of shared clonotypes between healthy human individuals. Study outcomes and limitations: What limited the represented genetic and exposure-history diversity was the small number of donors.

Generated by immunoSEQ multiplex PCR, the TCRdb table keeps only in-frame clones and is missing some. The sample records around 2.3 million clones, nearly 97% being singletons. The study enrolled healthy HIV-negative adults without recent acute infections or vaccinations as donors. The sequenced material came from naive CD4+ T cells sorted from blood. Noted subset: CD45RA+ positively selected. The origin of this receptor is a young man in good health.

CDR3 DNA: TGTGCCAGCAGCAACCGAGAGTGGGCCGGGGAGCTGTTTTTT. Amino acids: CASSNREWAGELFF. The chain links TRBV9 to TRBJ2-2; D remains unclear. The CDR3 covers 14 residues. CDR1 and CDR2 from the germline V gene are SGDLS and YYNGEE. V was cut by 4 bases and J by 6 bases, with 13 bases left in between.